This T cell receptor gamma chain was documented in a study of gamma-delta chains in newborns, infants, children. Study background: Microbial exposure reportedly drives polyclonal innate γδ T cell expansion after birth.

This clone appeared a few times. TCRdb assigns this DNA the protein of a much larger clone, which departs from its translation at residue 10; this likely reflects a read error, and the protein shown comes from translating the DNA. TCRdb re-called the reads using CATT. The data contain 950 to 1,300 gamma-chain clones, roughly 2.7% of them singletons. Germline CDR1 and CDR2: EGSNGY and YDSYNSKV. The CDR3 covers 16 residues. V and J are TRGV2 and TRGJP2. The clonotype was recovered from a child who was a newborn, infant or young child, either healthy, febrile or measles-vaccinated (not recorded which). The specimen sequenced was blood. The CDR3 DNA follows: TGTGCCACCTGGGACGGAGGGGATAGTGGTGATTGGATCAAGACGTTT. This gives the protein CATWDGGDSGDWIKTF.